This passage covers 9 T cell receptor beta chains from one sample sequenced in a study of T cell responses to AZD1222 COVID-19 vaccine. The table came from immunoSEQ multiplex PCR; TCRdb's copy has only in-frame clones and leaves some out. The table has around 130,000 clones, approximately 90% seen once. The source was peripheral blood, collected 28 days after the second AZD1222 dose. The receptor source for this set is an adult who received the AZD1222 COVID-19 vaccine.

The V gene is TRBV10-3, the J gene TRBJ1-2, with a tentative D call TRBD1 (5 bases). The CDR3 is 12 amino acids. V lost 3 bases and J 7 bases, leaving 9 bases between the germline ends. The V gene's germline CDR1 is ENHRY and CDR2 SYGVKD. The CDR3 loop reads CAISEDSSGYTF. The CDR3 nucleotides read TGTGCCATCAGTGAAGACAGCTCTGGCTACACCTTC.

V gene TRBV5-1 combines with J gene TRBJ2-2; D call uncertain. Deletions cut 1 base from V and 4 bases from J, with 8 bases between. Germline V gene data show CDR1 as SGHRS and CDR2 as YFSETQ. The CDR3 length is 14 residues. Here the CDR3 DNA reads TGCGCCAGCAGCTTGCAACCCGGCACCGGGGAGCTGTTTTTT. It encodes CASSLQPGTGELFF.

V is TRBV18 and J is TRBJ1-2, with D unresolved. V shed 2 bases and J shed 3 bases, with 10 bases lying between them. The CDR3 is 14 residues long. Germline V gene data show CDR1 as KGHSH and CDR2 as LQKENI. The CDR3 here is CASSPSGVYYGYTF. CDR3 nucleotides: TGTGCCAGCTCACCATCCGGGGTGTACTATGGCTACACCTTC.

J is TRBJ1-5 and V is TRBV5-1; D unclear. From germline, CDR1 is SGHRS and CDR2 YFSETQ. The CDR3 length is 15 residues. V was pared by 0 bases and J by 6 bases, with 13 bases between. The CDR3 is CASSLAPGEGQPQHF. Written as DNA, the CDR3 is TGCGCCAGCAGCTTGGCCCCGGGAGAGGGTCAGCCCCAGCATTTT. The whole variable domain, remainder taken from reference TRBV5-1 and TRBJ1-5, is KAGVTQTPRYLIKTRGQQVTLSCSPISGHRSVSWYQQTPGQGLQFLFEYFSETQRNKGNFPGRFSGRQFSNSRSEMNVSTLELGDSALYLCASSLAPGEGQPQHFGDGTRLSIL.

The chain carries TRBV9 and TRBJ2-5; weak D call: TRBD2 (6 bases). Trimming pared 4 bases from V and 5 bases from J, leaving 12 bases between. The CDR3 covers 13 residues. Per germline, CDR1 SGDLS and CDR2 YYNGEE. Written as DNA, the CDR3 is TGTGCCAGCAGCCCCGGGAGCCGGGAGACCCAGTACTTC. Amino acid sequence: CASSPGSRETQYF.

The gene calls are TRBV28 and TRBJ2-4; D remains ambiguous. Trimming stripped 6 bases from V and 0 bases from J, with 3 bases between. The germline CDR1 and CDR2 sequences are MDHEN and SYDVKM. The CDR3 is 12 residues long. The CDR3 region has the DNA TGTGCCAGCAGACTAGCCAAAAACATTCAGTACTTC. Translation gives CASRLAKNIQYF.

This clone was found once. V usage is TRBV27 and J usage is TRBJ2-3, with D possibly being TRBD2 (5 bases). Germline CDR1 MNHEY, CDR2 SMNVEV (reference sequence). V was trimmed by 5 bases and J by 1 base, leaving 10 bases between them. The CDR3 has 14 amino acids. The chain's CDR3 is CASSPRTGTDTQYF. The CDR3 nucleotides read TGTGCCAGCAGTCCCAGGACTGGCACAGATACGCAGTATTTT.

The chain combines TRBV29-1 with TRBJ2-2; 11 bases line up with TRBD2. The CDR3 is 16 amino acids. Germline V CDR1 and CDR2: SQVTM, ANQGSEA. Trimming took 4 bases from V and 0 from J; bases not matched to a gene: 4. The DNA for the CDR3 is TGCAGCGTTGCCGGGACTAGCGGCGCGAACACCGGGGAGCTGTTTTTT. It is translated as CSVAGTSGANTGELFF.

J is TRBJ2-7 and V is TRBV27, with 13 bases fitting TRBD2. Germline trimming cut 5 bases from V and 2 bases from J; bases unmatched to any gene: 6. This CDR3 contains 16 residues. Germline loops: CDR1 MNHEY, CDR2 SMNVEV (reference sequence). The CDR3 is CASSTGTSGIPYEQYF. The CDR3 nucleotides read TGTGCCAGCAGTACTGGGACTAGCGGGATTCCCTACGAGCAGTACTTC.